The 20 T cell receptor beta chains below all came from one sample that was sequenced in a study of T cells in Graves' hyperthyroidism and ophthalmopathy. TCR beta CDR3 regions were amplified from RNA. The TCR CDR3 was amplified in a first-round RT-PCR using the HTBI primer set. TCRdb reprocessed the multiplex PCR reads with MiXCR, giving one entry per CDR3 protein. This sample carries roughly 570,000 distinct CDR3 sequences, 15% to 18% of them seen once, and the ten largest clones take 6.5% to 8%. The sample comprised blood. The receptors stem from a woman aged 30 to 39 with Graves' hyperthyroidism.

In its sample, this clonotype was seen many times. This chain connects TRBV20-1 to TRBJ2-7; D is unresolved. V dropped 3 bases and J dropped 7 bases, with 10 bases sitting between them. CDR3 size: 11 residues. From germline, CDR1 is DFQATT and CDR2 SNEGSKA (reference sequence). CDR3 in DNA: TGCAGTGCTAGGCCCCTAGGGGAGCAGTACTTC. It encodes CSARPLGEQYF.

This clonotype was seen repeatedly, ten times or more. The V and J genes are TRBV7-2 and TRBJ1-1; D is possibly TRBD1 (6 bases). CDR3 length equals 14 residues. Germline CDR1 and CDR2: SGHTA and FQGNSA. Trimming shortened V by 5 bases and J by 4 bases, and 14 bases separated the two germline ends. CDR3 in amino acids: CASSIQGFGTEAFF. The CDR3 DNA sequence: TGTGCCAGCAGCATCCAGGGGTTTGGCACTGAAGCTTTCTTT.

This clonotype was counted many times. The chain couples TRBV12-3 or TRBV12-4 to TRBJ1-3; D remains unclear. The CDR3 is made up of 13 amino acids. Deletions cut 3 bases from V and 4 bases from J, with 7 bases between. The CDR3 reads CASSFGPGNTIYF. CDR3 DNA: TGTGCCAGCAGTTTTGGGCCAGGAAACACCATATATTTT.

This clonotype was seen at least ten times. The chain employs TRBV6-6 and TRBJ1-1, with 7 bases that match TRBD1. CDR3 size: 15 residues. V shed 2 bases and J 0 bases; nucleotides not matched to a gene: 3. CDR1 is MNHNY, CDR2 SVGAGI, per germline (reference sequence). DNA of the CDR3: TGTGCCAGCAGTTACCCCGGGACAGTGAACACTGAAGCTTTCTTT. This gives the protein CASSYPGTVNTEAFF.

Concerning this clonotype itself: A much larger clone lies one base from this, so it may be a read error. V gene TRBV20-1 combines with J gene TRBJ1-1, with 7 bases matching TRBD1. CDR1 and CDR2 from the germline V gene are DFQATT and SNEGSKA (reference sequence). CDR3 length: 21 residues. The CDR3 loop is CSARPSRGPNPGQIPFTGAFF. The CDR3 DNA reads TGCAGTGCTAGACCCTCGAGGGGCCCAAACCCGGGACAGATCCCCTTTACTGGAGCTTTCTTT.

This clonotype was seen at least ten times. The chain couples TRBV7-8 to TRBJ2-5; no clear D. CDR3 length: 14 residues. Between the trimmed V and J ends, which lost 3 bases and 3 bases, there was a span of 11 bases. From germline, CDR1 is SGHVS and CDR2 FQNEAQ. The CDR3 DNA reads TGTGCCAGCAGCTTTTTCGATAGCAAAGAGACCCAGTACTTC. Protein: CASSFFDSKETQYF.

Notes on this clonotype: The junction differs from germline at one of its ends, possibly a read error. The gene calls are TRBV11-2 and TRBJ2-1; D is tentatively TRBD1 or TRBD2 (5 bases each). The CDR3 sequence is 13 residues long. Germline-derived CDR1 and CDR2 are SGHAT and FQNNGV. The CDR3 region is CASSAIGPGAPIF. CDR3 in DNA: TGTGCCAGCAGCGCCATCGGCCCCGGGGCCCCCATCTTC.

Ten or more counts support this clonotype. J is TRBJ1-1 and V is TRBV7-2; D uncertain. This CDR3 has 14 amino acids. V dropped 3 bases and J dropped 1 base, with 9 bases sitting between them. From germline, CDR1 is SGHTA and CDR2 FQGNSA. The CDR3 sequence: CASSLSSQNTEAFF. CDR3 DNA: TGTGCCAGCAGCTTGTCGTCCCAGAACACTGAAGCTTTCTTT.

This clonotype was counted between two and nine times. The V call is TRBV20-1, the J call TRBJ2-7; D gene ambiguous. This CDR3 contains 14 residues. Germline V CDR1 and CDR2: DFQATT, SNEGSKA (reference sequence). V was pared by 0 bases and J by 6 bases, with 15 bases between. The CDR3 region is CSARDPGLTAEQYF. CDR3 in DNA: TGCAGTGCTAGAGATCCGGGCCTTACCGCCGAGCAGTACTTC.

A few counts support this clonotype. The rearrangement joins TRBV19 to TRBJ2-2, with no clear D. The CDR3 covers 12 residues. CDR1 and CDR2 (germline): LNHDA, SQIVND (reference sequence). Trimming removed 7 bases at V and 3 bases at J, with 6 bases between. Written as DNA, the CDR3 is TGTGCCAGTATGGATCACACCGGGGAGCTGTTTTTT. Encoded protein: CASMDHTGELFF.

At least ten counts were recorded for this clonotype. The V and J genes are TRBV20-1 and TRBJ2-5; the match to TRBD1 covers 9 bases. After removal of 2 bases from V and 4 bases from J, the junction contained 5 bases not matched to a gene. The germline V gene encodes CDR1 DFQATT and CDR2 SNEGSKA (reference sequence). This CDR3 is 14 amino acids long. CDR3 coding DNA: TGCAGTGCTAGAACAGGGGGCGGGGGAGAGACCCAGTACTTC. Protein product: CSARTGGGGETQYF.

The CDR3 loop is CASSLEGGVDQYF. The DNA for the CDR3 is TGCGCCAGCAGCTTGGAGGGGGGTGTCGACCAGTATTTT. The chain recombines TRBV5-1 with TRBJ2-3; possibly TRBD1 or TRBD2 for D (6 bases each). Trimming pared 0 bases from V and 12 bases from J, leaving 14 bases between. The CDR3 sequence is 13 residues long. CDR1 SGHRS and CDR2 YFSETQ come from the germline V gene.

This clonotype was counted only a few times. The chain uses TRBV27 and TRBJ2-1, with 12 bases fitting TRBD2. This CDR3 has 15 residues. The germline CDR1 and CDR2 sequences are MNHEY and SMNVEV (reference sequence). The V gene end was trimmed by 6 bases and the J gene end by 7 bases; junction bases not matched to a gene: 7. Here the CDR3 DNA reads TGTGCCAGCAGACGGCAACTAGCGGGAGGAAATGAGCAGTTCTTC. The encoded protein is CASRRQLAGGNEQFF.

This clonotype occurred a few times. The CDR3 is CASSPSSGVYEQYF. The CDR3, as DNA: TGTGCCAGTAGCCCGTCTAGCGGTGTCTACGAGCAGTACTTC. The chain has TRBV19 and TRBJ2-7; 7 positions match TRBD2. V shed 6 bases and J 3 bases; nucleotides not matched to a gene: 8. The germline V gene encodes CDR1 LNHDA and CDR2 SQIVND (reference sequence). The CDR3 spans 14 residues.

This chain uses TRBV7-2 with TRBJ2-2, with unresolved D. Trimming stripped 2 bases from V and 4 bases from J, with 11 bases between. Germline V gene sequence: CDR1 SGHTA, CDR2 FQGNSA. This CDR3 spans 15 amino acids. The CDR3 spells CASSLSPDITGELFF. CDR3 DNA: TGTGCCAGCAGCTTAAGCCCGGATATCACCGGGGAGCTGTTTTTT.

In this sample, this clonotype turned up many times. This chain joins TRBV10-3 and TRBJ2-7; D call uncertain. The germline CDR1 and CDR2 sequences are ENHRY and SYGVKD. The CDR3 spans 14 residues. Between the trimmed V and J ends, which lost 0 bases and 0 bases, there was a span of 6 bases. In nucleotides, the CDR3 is TGTGCCATCAGTGAGTCGTTACTCTCCTACGAGCAGTACTTC. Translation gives CAISESLLSYEQYF.

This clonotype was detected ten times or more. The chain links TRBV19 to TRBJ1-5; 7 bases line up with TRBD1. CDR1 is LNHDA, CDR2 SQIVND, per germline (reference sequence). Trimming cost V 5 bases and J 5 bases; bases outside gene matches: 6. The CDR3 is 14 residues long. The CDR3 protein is CASSPGQADQPQHF. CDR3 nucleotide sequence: TGTGCCAGTAGTCCAGGACAGGCGGATCAGCCCCAGCATTTT.

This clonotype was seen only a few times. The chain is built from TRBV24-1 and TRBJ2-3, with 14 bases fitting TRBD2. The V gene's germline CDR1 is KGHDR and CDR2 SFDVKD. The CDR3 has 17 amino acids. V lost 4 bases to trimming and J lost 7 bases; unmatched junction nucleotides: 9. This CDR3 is CATSERRLAGGPHTQYF. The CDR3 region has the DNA TGTGCCACCAGTGAGAGACGACTAGCGGGAGGGCCTCATACGCAGTATTTT.

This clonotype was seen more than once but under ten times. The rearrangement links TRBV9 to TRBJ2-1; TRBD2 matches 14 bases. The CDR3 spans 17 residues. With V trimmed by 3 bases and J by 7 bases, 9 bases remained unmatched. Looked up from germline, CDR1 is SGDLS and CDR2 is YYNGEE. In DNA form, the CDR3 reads TGTGCCAGCAGCGCTCCGGGACTAGCGGGAGTTGGGAATGAGCAGTTCTTC. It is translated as CASSAPGLAGVGNEQFF.

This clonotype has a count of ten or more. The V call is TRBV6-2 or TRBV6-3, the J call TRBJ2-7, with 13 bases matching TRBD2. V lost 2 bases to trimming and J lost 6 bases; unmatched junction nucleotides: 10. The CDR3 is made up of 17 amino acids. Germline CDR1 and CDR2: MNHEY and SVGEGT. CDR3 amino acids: CASSYPLRTSGSPEQYF. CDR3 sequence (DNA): TGTGCCAGCAGTTACCCGCTCCGGACTAGCGGGAGTCCCGAGCAGTACTTC.